Sequencing of this T cell receptor beta chain was carried out in a study of CD8+ T cells in alopecia areata. The count of this clone is one. Described treatment: oral pan-JAK inhibitor, 5-10 mg twice daily. V lost 4 bases and J lost 7, with 17 bases in between. The CDR3 covers 13 residues. Looked up from germline, CDR1 is SQVTM and CDR2 is ANQGSEA. Isolated RNA was reverse transcribed into cDNA used as the sequencing template. This table comes from immunoSEQ multiplex PCR, and its TCRdb copy is limited to in-frame clones, with some not included. This table holds 150,000 to 200,000 clones, around 58% found once.

The receptor's source is a human donor with alopecia areata. This specimen consisted of CD4+ T cells sorted from blood, obtained around week 55, from a patient treated with tofacitinib. The chain couples TRBV29-1 to TRBJ2-7, with D perhaps TRBD1 (7 bases). CDR3 protein: CSVGNGGGGEQYF. The CDR3 DNA reads TGCAGCGTTGGGAATGGAGGGGGCGGGGAGCAGTACTTC.